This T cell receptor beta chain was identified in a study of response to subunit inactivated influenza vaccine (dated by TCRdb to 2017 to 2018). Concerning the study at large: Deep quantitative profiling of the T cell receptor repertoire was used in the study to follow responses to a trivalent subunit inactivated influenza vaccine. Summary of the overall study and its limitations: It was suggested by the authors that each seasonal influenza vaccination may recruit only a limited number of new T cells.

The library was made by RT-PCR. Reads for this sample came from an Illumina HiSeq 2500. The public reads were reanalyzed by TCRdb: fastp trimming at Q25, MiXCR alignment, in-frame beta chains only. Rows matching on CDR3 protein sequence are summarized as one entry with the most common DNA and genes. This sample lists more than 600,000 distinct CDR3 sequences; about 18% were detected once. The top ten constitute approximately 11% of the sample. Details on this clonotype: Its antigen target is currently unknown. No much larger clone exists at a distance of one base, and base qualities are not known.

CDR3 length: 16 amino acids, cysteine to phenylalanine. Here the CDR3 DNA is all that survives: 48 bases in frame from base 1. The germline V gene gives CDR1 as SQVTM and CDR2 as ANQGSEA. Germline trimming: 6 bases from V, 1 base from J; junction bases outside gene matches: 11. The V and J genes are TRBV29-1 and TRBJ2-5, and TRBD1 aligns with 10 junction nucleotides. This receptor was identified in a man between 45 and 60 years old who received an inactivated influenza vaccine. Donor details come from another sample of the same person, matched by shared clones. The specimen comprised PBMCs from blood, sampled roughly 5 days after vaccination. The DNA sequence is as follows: TGCAGCGTCGAGGTGGGGACAGGGGCTTCCCAAGAGACCCAGTACTTC. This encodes CSVEVGTGASQETQYF.